These T cell receptor beta chains were read from a single sample in a study of blood T cell repertoires in COVID-19. TCRdb keeps only in-frame clones here, not all; method: immunoSEQ multiplex PCR. The table has some 150,000 clones, approximately 86% seen once. The sequencing sample was made of peripheral blood. The receptors come from a man in his 70s with acute or convalescent COVID-19. Both conserved end residues are part of each CDR3. The D gene is left open where the match is weak. Clone size appears in some rows only: once, few, many, or a class for an expanded clone.

. TRBJ2-2 TRBV5-6 . CASSFWTASNTGELFF TGTGCCAGCAGCTTCTGGACAGCCTCGAACACCGGGGAGCTGTTTTTT
. TRBJ1-1 TRBV11-2 . CASSLGYSLNTEAFF TGTGCCAGCAGCTTAGGGTACAGTTTGAACACTGAAGCTTTCTTT
. TRBJ1-1 TRBV28 . CASSLTPGRTEAFF TGTGCCAGCAGTCTCACCCCAGGAAGGACTGAAGCTTTCTTT
TRBD2 TRBJ2-4 TRBV7-9 few CASSLATGTSGALGGIQYF TGTGCCAGCAGCTTAGCAACCGGGACTAGCGGGGCTCTAGGGGGCATTCAGTACTTC
. TRBJ2-1 TRBV19 . CASSRGSAPLEQFF TGTGCCAGTAGCCGGGGTAGCGCCCCCCTGGAGCAGTTCTTC
. TRBJ1-4 TRBV19 . CASSPRFSGGNEKLFF TGTGCCAGTAGTCCCCGGTTTAGCGGGGGGAATGAAAAACTGTTTTTT
. TRBJ1-2 TRBV5-8 . CASSLADGLAGGYTF TGTGCCAGCAGCTTGGCCGATGGGTTGGCGGGTGGCTACACCTTC
TRBD1 TRBJ2-5 TRBV5-4 . CASSLQGVETQYF TGTGCCAGCAGCCTACAGGGGGTGGAGACCCAGTACTTC
TRBD2 TRBJ2-7 TRBV12-3/TRBV12-4 . CASRRLAGEQYF TGTGCCAGCAGAAGACTAGCTGGGGAGCAGTACTTC
. TRBJ2-3 TRBV9 . CASSLRGETDTQYF TGTGCCAGCAGCCTCAGGGGAGAGACAGATACGCAGTATTTT
TRBD2 TRBJ2-3 TRBV3-1/TRBV3-2 . CASSPTGGDTQYF TGTGCCAGCAGCCCCACGGGAGGAGATACGCAGTATTTT
. TRBJ2-7 TRBV4-2 few CASSLTPSYEQYF TGTGCCAGCAGCCTCACACCCAGCTACGAGCAGTACTTC
. TRBJ2-7 TRBV6-5 . CASSTQGLASYEQYF TGTGCCAGCAGTACCCAGGGTTTGGCCTCCTACGAGCAGTACTTC
TRBD1 TRBJ1-6 TRBV11-1 . CASSLGAGTGNSPLHF TGTGCCAGCAGCTTAGGTGCCGGGACAGGGAATTCACCCCTCCACTTT
TRBD1 TRBJ2-7 TRBV19 . CASTKTGGFYEQYF TGTGCCAGTACCAAGACAGGGGGCTTTTACGAGCAGTACTTC
. TRBJ2-6 TRBV5-4 . CASSLAGSGANVLTF TGTGCCAGCAGCTTGGCCGGCTCTGGGGCCAACGTCCTGACTTTC
. TRBJ1-1 TRBV3-1/TRBV3-2 . CASSQAGVNTEAFF TGTGCCAGCAGCCAAGCCGGGGTGAACACTGAAGCTTTCTTT
. TRBJ1-2 TRBV7-9 few CASSLGQVYGYTF TGTGCCAGCAGCTTAGGACAGGTCTATGGCTACACCTTC
. TRBJ1-3 TRBV5-4 . CASSPGTPNSGNTIYF TGTGCCAGCAGCCCCGGGACACCAAACTCTGGAAACACCATATATTTT
TRBD1 TRBJ2-7 TRBV6-2/TRBV6-3 once CASSSLAPTGAYEQYF TGTGCCAGCAGTTCACTCGCTCCGACAGGGGCCTACGAGCAGTACTTC
. TRBJ2-5 TRBV18 . CASSPRSTSRRLETQYF TGTGCCAGCTCACCAAGGTCTACTAGCAGGCGTCTAGAGACCCAGTACTTC
. TRBJ2-7 TRBV6-5 . CASTPDRIEQYF TGTGCCAGCACACCCGACAGGATCGAGCAGTACTTC
. TRBJ1-1 TRBV28 . CASSPRRGWNTEAFF TGTGCCAGCAGTCCACGGAGGGGATGGAACACTGAAGCTTTCTTT
. TRBJ2-5 TRBV5-4 . CASSPRRGGRETQYF TGTGCCAGCAGCCCTCGGAGGGGAGGTAGGGAGACCCAGTACTTC
. TRBJ2-5 TRBV30 . CAWSGLVIQETQYF TGTGCCTGGAGTGGACTAGTGATACAAGAGACCCAGTACTTC
. TRBJ2-1 TRBV3-1/TRBV3-2 . CASSQGHNEQFF TGTGCCAGCAGCCAGGGCCACAATGAGCAGTTCTTC